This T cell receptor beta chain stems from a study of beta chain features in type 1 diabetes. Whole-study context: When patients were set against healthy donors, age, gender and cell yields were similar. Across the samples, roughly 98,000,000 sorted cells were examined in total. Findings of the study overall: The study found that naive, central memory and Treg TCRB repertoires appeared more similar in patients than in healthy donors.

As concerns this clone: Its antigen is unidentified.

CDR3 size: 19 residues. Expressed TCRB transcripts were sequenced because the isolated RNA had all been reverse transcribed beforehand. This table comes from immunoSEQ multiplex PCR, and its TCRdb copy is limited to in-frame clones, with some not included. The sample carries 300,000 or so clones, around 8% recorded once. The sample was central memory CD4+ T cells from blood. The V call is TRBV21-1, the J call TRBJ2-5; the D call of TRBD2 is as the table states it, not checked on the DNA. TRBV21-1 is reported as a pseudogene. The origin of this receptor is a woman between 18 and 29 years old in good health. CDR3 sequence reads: CATRLACFGLRVSLETQYF. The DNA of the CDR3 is TGTGCCACCCGACTAGCGTGCTTCGGCCTGCGTGTAAGCTTAGAGACCCAGTACTTC.